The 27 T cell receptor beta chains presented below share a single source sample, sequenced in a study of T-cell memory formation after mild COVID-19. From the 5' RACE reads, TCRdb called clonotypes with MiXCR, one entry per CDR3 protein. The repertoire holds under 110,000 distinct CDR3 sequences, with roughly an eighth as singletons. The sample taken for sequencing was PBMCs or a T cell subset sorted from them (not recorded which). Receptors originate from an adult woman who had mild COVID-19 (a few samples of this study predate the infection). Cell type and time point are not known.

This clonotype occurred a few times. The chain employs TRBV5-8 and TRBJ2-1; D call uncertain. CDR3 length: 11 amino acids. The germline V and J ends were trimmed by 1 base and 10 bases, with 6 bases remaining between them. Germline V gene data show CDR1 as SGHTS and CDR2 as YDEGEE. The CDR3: CASSLSPEQFF. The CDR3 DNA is TGTGCCAGCAGCTTGTCTCCCGAGCAGTTCTTC.

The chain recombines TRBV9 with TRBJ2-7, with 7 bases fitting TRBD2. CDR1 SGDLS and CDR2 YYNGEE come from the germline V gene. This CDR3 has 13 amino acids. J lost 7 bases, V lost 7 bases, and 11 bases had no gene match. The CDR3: CASGRALGGEQYF. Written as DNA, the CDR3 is TGTGCCAGCGGCCGGGCCCTCGGGGGGGAGCAGTACTTC.

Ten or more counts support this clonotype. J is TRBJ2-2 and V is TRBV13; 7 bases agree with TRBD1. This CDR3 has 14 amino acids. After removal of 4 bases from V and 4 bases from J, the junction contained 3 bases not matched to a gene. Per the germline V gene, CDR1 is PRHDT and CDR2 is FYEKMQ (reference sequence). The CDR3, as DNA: TGTGCCAGCAGCTCGACAGGGAGCACCGGGGAGCTGTTTTTT. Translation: CASSSTGSTGELFF. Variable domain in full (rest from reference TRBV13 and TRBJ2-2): AAGVIQSPRHLIKEKRETATLKCYPIPRHDTVYWYQQGPGQDPQFLISFYEKMQSDKGSIPDRFSAQQFSDYHSELNMSSLELGDSALYFCASSSTGSTGELFFGEGSRLTVL.

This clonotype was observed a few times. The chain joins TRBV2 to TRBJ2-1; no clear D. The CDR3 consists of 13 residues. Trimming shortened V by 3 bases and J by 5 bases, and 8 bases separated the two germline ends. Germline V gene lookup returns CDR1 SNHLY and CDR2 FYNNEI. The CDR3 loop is CASSDRLDNEQFF. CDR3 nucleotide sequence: TGTGCCAGCAGTGATAGGCTAGACAATGAGCAGTTCTTC. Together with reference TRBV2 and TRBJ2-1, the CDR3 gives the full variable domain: EPEVTQTPSHQVTQMGQEVILRCVPISNHLYFYWYRQILGQKVEFLVSFYNNEISEKSEIFDDQFSVERPDGSNFTLKIRSTKLEDSAMYFCASSDRLDNEQFFGPGTRLTVL.

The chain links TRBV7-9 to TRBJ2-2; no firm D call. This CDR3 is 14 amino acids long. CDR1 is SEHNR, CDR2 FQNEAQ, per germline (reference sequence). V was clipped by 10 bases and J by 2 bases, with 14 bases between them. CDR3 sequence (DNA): TGTGCCACCCCCCATAGGGAAAACACCGGGGAGCTGTTTTTT. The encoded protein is CATPHRENTGELFF.

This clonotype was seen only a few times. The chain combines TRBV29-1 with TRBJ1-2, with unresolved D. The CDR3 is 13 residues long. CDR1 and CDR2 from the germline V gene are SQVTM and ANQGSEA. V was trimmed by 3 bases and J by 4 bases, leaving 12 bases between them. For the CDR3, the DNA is TGCAGCGTTGAGGGAGGTTCTCTCTATGGCTACACCTTC. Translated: CSVEGGSLYGYTF.

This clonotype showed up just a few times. This CDR3 reads CSVREAYEQYF. DNA for the CDR3: TGCAGCGTGAGAGAGGCCTACGAGCAGTACTTC. The chain has TRBV29-1 and TRBJ2-7; D is ambiguous. Trimming shortened V by 6 bases and J by 2 bases, and 8 bases separated the two germline ends. This CDR3 has 11 amino acids. Germline CDR1 is SQVTM and CDR2 is ANQGSEA.

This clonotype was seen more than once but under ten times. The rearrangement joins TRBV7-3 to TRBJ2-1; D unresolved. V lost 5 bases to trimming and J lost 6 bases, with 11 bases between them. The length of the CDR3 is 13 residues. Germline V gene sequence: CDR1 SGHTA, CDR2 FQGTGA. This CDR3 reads CASSPTPSNEQFF. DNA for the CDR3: TGTGCCAGCAGCCCAACCCCCTCCAATGAGCAGTTCTTC. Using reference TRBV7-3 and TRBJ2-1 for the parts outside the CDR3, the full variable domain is GAGVSQTPSNKVTEKGKYVELRCDPISGHTALYWYRQSLGQGPEFLIYFQGTGAADDSGLPNDRFFAVRPEGSVSTLKIQRTERGDSAVYLCASSPTPSNEQFFGPGTRLTVL.

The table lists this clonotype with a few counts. CDR3 bases: TGCAGCGCCGGACAGGGCTACGAGCAGTACTTC. Amino acids: CSAGQGYEQYF. J is TRBJ2-7 and V is TRBV29-1, with 8 bases identical to TRBD1. Trimming took 7 bases from V and 3 from J; bases not matched to a gene: 2. Germline assignment: CDR1 SQVTM and CDR2 ANQGSEA. The CDR3 is 11 amino acids.

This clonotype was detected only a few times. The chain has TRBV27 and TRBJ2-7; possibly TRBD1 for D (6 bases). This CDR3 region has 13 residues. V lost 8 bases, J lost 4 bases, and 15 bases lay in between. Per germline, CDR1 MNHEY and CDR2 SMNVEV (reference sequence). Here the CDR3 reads CASSKYRDYEQYF. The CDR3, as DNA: TGTGCCAGCTCGAAGTACAGGGATTACGAGCAGTACTTC.

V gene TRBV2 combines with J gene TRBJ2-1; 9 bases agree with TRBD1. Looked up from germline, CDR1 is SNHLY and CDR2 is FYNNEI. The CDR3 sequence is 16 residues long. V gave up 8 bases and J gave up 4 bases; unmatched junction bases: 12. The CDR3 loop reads CASFLRQGGGYNEQFF. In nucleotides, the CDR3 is TGTGCCAGCTTCTTACGACAGGGGGGTGGTTACAATGAGCAGTTCTTC.

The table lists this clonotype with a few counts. The CDR3 protein is CASSQGSYGAGFNEQFF. The CDR3 region has the DNA TGTGCCAGCAGCCAAGGATCGTATGGAGCGGGATTCAATGAGCAGTTCTTC. This chain uses TRBV3-1 with TRBJ2-1, with TRBD2 identical over 7 bases. The V gene end was trimmed by 1 base and the J gene end by 6 bases; junction bases not matched to a gene: 12. Germline V gene data show CDR1 as LGHDT and CDR2 as YNNKEL (reference sequence). The CDR3 totals 17 residues.

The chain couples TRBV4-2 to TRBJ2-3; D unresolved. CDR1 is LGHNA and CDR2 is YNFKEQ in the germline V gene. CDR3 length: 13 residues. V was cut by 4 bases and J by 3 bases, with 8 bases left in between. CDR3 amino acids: CASSPSWTDTQYF. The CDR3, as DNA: TGTGCCAGCAGCCCATCGTGGACAGATACGCAGTATTTT.

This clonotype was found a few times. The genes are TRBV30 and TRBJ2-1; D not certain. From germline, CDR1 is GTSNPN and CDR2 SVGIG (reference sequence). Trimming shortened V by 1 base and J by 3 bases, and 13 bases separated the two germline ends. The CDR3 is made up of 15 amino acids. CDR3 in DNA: TGTGCCTGGAGTGGAATCCCTTCGCTCTACAATGAGCAGTTCTTC. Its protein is CAWSGIPSLYNEQFF.

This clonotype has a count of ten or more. CDR3 loop: CASSLRASGTYEQYF. The CDR3 nucleotides are TGTGCCAGCAGCCTTCGGGCTAGCGGTACCTACGAGCAGTACTTC. This chain links TRBV7-3 with TRBJ2-7; 7 bases map to TRBD2. The CDR3 spans 15 residues. After removal of 5 bases from V and 2 bases from J, the junction contained 9 bases not matched to a gene. Germline V gene data show CDR1 as SGHTA and CDR2 as FQGTGA.

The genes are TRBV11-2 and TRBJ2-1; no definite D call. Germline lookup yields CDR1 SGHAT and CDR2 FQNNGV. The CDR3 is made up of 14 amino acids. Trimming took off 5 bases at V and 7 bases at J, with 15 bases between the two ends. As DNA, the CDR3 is TGTGCCAGCAGCGGACGTCCCGGGCCGAATGAGCAGTTCTTC. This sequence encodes CASSGRPGPNEQFF.

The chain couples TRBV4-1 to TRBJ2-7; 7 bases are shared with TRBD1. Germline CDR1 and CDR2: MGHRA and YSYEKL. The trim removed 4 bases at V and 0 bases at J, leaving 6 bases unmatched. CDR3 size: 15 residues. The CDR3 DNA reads TGCGCCAGCAGCCCCGGGACAGACCTCTCCTACGAGCAGTACTTC. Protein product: CASSPGTDLSYEQYF.

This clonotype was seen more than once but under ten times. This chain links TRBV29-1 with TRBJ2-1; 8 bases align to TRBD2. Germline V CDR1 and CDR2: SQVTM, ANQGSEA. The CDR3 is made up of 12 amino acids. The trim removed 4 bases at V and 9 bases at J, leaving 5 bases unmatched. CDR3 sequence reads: CSVVGLAGEQFF. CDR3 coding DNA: TGCAGCGTTGTGGGCCTAGCGGGTGAGCAGTTCTTC.

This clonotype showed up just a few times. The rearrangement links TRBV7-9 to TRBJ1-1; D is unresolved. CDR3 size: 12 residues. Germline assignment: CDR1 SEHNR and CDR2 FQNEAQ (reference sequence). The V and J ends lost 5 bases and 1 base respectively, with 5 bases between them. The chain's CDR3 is CASSPRNTEAFF. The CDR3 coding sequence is TGTGCCAGCAGCCCTCGGAACACTGAAGCTTTCTTT.

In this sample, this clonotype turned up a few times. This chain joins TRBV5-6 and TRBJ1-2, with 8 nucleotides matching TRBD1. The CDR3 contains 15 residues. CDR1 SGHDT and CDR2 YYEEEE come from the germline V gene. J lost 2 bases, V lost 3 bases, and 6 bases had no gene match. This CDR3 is CASSWGTGPNYGYTF. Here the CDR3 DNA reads TGTGCCAGCAGCTGGGGGACAGGACCAAACTATGGCTACACCTTC.

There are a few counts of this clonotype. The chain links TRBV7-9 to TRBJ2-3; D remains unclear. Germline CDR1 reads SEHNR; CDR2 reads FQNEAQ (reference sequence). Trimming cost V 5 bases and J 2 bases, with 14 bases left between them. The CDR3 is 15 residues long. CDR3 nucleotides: TGTGCCAGCAGCCCAGTGGTGGGGATCACAGATACGCAGTATTTT. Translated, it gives CASSPVVGITDTQYF.

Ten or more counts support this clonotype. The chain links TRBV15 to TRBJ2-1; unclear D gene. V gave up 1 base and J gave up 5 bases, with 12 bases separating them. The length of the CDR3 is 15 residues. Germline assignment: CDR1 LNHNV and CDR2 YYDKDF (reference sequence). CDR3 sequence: CATSRGAEENNEQFF. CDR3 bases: TGTGCCACCAGCAGAGGTGCGGAAGAAAACAATGAGCAGTTCTTC. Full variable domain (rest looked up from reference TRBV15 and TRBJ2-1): DAMVIQNPRYQVTQFGKPVTLSCSQTLNHNVMYWYQQKSSQAPKLLFHYYDKDFNNEADTPDNFQSRRPNTSFCFLDIRSPGLGDTAMYLCATSRGAEENNEQFFGPGTRLTVL.

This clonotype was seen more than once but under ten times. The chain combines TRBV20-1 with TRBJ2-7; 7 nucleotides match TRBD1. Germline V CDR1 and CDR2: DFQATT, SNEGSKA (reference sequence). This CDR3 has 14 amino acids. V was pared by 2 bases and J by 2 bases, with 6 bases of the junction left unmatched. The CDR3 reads CSARLSGGTYEQYF. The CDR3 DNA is TGCAGTGCTAGATTGTCAGGGGGTACCTACGAGCAGTACTTC.

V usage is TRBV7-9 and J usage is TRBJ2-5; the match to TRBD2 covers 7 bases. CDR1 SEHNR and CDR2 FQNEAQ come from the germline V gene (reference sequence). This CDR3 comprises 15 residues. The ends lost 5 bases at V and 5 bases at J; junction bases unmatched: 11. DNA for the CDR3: TGTGCCAGCAGCCCCGAGGTGCGGGAGTACGAGACCCAGTACTTC. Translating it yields CASSPEVREYETQYF.

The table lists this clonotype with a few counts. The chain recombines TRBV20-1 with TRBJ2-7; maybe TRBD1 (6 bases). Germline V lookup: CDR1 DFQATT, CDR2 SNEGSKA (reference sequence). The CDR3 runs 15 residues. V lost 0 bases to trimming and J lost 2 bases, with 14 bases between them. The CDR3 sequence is CSARDLDRLTYEQYF. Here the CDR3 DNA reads TGCAGTGCTAGAGATCTCGACAGGCTAACCTACGAGCAGTACTTC.

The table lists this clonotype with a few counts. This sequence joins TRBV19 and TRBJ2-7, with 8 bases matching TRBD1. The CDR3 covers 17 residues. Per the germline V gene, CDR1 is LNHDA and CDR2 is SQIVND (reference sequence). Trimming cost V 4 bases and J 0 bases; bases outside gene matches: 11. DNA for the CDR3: TGTGCCAGTAGTACGGGTGGGGACAGGAGCCTCTCCTACGAGCAGTACTTC. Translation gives CASSTGGDRSLSYEQYF. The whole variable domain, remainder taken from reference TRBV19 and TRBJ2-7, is DGGITQSPKYLFRKEGQNVTLSCEQNLNHDAMYWYRQDPGQGLRLIYYSQIVNDFQKGDIAEGYSVSREKKESFPLTVTSAQKNPTAFYLCASSTGGDRSLSYEQYFGPGTRLTVT.

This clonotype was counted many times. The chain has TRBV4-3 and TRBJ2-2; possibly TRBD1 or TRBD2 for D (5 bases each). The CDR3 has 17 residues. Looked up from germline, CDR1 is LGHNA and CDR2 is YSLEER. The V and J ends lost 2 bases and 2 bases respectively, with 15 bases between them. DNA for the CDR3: TGCGCCAGCAGCCAAATACCTGGGACGGTCAACACCGGGGAGCTGTTTTTT. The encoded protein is CASSQIPGTVNTGELFF.